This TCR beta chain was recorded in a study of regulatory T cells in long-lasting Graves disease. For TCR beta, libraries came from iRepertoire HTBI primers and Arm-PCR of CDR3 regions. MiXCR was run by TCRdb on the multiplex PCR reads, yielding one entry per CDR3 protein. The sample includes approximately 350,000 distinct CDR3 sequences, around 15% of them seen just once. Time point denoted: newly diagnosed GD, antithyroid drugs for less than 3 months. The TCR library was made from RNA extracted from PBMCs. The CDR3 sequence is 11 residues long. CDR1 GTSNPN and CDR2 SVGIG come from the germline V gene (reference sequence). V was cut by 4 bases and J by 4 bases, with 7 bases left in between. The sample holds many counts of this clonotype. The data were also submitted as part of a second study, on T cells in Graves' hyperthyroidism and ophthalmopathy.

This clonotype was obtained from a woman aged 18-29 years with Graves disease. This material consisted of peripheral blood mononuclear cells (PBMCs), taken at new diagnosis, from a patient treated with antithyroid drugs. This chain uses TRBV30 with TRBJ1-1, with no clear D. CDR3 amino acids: CAWIRSTEAFF. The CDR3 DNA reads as TGTGCCTGGATTAGGTCCACTGAAGCTTTCTTT.